The clone carrying this TCR beta chain was seen more than once but under ten times. Its antigen is as yet unknown. The sample comes from a study of T cells after yellow fever vaccination. About the study: Some fractions had low cell numbers, and these were prepared with SMART-Seq v4 Ultra Low Input. Points from the study as a whole: Primary-vaccination clones mostly resurfaced post-booster (around 95% CD4, 85% to 90% CD8).

The CDR3 is 19 amino acids. CDR1 and CDR2 (germline): MNHEY, SMNVEV (reference sequence). J lost 4 bases, V lost 5 bases, and 17 bases had no gene match. A 5'RACE template-switching step, the method used to make TCR cDNA, added a universal primer site and UMIs. TCRdb re-called the 5' RACE reads with MiXCR, one entry per CDR3 protein. The data contain hundreds of thousands of distinct CDR3 sequences, roughly 14% of them singletons. The receptor comes from a young man who received the YFV17D yellow fever vaccine. The chain recombines TRBV27 with TRBJ2-7, with TRBD2 identical over 13 bases. The sample was PBMCs, taken on the day of the yellow fever booster vaccination. The CDR3 DNA is TGTGCCAGCAGTACCAACAGGGGGCCCACTAGCGGGAGGGCTTACGAGCAGTACTTC. Protein sequence: CASSTNRGPTSGRAYEQYF.